This record concerns one T cell receptor (beta chain) sequence. This receptor's antigen is unknown. No much larger clonotype is one base removed from it; base qualities were not supplied. TCRbeta CDR3 regions were amplified from genomic DNA by means of the immunoSEQ Assay, a bias-controlled multiplex PCR. As for how the authors treated the data: The number of nucleated cells in each sample was estimated from the amplification of reference gene primers within the assay. To quantify the absolute abundance of each unique TCRbeta CDR3 rearrangement, sequence reads were collapsed and filtered. For each sample, productive Simpson clonality was calculated by taking the square root of Simpson's diversity index across productive rearrangements. TCRdb took over this immuneACCESS table, retaining in-frame rearrangements with V and J assigned. Such tables are incomplete; in checked studies, under half of the missing clones stem from an unresolved V gene, and the remainder is unexplained. V, J and clone size are taken as reported in that table, and D and trimming were inferred from the DNA itself. Within this sample are about 20,000 clones, with around 90% of them counted one time only. The top ten hold under 6.5% of the sample.

This sample was taken from a study of blood T cell repertoires in COVID-19 (dated by TCRdb to 2019 to 2021). Turning to the overall study: The collaborator samples originated in the United States, Italy and Spain and spanned the acute and convalescent phases of COVID-19. Samples were obtained from the ongoing ImmuneRACE study (first 160 participants) and from 1,254 subjects provided by 6 global collaborators. Nearly every sample came with metadata listing a de-identified subject ID, COVID-19 status, age in years and sex. The material from the prospective study consisted of cDNA or gDNA derived from T cells, B-cell-depleted T cells, or PBMCs. Where available, HLA class I and class II types were taken from metadata supplied by the sample provider and were not determined by assay-based typing. The dataset comprised deeply sampled blood TCRbeta repertoires from subjects exposed to, actively infected with, or recovered from COVID-19. The repertoires were released in a freely available public database intended as a resource for research on the immune response to SARS-CoV-2. On the study overall, not on this receptor specifically: The quantity of clinical and demographic metadata differed by source and by participant and was supplied without curation.

The germline V gene (reference sequence) specifies MNHNY as CDR1 and SVGAGI as CDR2. The cysteine opens and the phenylalanine closes a CDR3 of 15 amino acids. The CDR3 DNA has 45 bases and is translated from base 1. Ends trimmed: V by 5 bases, J by 2 bases; bases unmatched to a gene: 4. The collaborating institutions used their own protocols to collect whole blood in K2EDTA tubes. Collaborator samples were shipped for TCRbeta analysis as frozen whole blood, isolated PBMCs, or DNA extracted from either sample type. What was sequenced was peripheral blood. Recombination connected TRBV6-6 to TRBJ2-1; TRBD2 lines up with 9 middle nucleotides. The TCR originated in a human donor in a cohort sampled during active COVID-19. The CDR3 region reads CASSVLAGPYNEQFF. The nucleotide sequence is TGTGCCAGCAGTGTTCTAGCGGGACCCTACAATGAGCAGTTCTTC.